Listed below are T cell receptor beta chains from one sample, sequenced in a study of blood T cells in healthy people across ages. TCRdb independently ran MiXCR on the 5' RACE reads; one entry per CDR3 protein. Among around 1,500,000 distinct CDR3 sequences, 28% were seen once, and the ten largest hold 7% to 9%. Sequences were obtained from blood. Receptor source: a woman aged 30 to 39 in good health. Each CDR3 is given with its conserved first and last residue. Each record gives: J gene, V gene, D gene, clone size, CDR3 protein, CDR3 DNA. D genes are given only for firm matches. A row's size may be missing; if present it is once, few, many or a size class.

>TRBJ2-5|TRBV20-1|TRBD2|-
CSARDPSRGVLSTQYF
TGCAGTGCTAGAGATCCCTCACGGGGGGTCCTCAGTACCCAGTACTTC
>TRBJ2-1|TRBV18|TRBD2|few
CASSPPGLYNNEQFF
TGTGCCAGCTCACCACCGGGACTATATAACAATGAGCAGTTCTTC
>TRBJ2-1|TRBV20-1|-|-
CSARVGARAGEQFF
TGCAGTGCTAGAGTGGGGGCAAGGGCGGGGGAGCAGTTCTTC
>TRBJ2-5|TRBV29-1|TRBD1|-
CSVEGQGTATQYF
TGCAGCGTCGAGGGACAGGGCACAGCGACCCAGTACTTC
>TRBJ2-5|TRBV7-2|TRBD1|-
CASSSRQGRETQYF
TGTGCCAGCAGCTCCCGACAGGGGCGAGAGACCCAGTACTTC
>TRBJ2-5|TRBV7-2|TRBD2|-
CASSLAGLAVQETQYF
TGTGCCAGCAGCTTAGCGGGGCTAGCGGTCCAAGAGACCCAGTACTTC
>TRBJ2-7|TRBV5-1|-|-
CVSSPGLGYGQYF
TGCGTCAGCAGCCCGGGACTTGGATACGGGCAGTACTTC
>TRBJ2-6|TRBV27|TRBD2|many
CASSSGGKSSGANVLTF
TGTGCCAGCAGTTCGGGGGGGAAATCCTCTGGGGCCAACGTCCTGACTTTC
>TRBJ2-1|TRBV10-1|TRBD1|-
CASSEAGQEGGNEQFF
TGCGCCAGCAGTGAGGCGGGACAGGAAGGAGGAAATGAGCAGTTCTTC
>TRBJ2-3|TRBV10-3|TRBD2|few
CAISGLAGGPKNTDTQYF
TGTGCCATCAGTGGGCTAGCGGGAGGGCCTAAGAACACAGATACGCAGTATTTT
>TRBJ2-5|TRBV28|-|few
CASTAGQTQYF
TGTGCCAGCACCGCAGGGCAGACCCAGTACTTC
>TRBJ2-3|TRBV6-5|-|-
CASQGSLENTDTQYF
TGTGCCAGTCAGGGTAGTCTTGAGAACACAGATACGCAGTATTTT
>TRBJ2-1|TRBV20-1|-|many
CSASSPHGTSGQFF
TGCAGTGCTTCAAGCCCCCACGGCACTTCGGGACAGTTCTTC
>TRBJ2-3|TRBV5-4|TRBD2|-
CASSLMVAGAVDTQYF
TGTGCCAGCAGCTTGATGGTAGCGGGAGCGGTAGATACGCAGTATTTT
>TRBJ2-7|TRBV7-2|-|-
CASSSARGPYEQYF
TGTGCCAGCAGCTCTGCCAGGGGTCCCTACGAGCAGTACTTC
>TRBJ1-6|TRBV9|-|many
CASSVNGYSPLHF
TGTGCCAGCAGCGTAAACGGTTATTCACCCCTCCACTTT
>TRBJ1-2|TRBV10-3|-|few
CAIPRDGYGYTF
TGTGCCATCCCCCGGGACGGCTATGGCTACACCTTC
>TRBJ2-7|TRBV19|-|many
CASGTVPYEQYF
TGTGCCAGTGGAACAGTACCCTACGAGCAGTACTTC
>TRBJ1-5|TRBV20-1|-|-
CSANPGEVNQPQHF
TGCAGTGCTAACCCCGGCGAGGTCAATCAGCCCCAGCATTTT
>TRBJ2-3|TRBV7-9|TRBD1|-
CASSSTGVLIDTQYF
TGTGCCAGCAGCTCGACAGGGGTACTCATAGATACGCAGTATTTT
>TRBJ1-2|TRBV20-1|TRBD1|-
CSASARQGNYGYTF
TGCAGTGCTAGCGCCCGACAGGGTAACTATGGCTACACCTTC
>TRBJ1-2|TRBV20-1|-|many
CSAEGVGYTF
TGCAGTGCGGAGGGCGTTGGCTACACCTTC
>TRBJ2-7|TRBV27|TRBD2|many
CASSLAGEDEQYF
TGTGCCAGCAGTCTAGCGGGAGAGGACGAGCAGTACTTC
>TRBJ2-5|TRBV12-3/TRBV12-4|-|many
CASSWPVKETQYF
TGTGCCAGCAGTTGGCCAGTAAAAGAGACCCAGTACTTC
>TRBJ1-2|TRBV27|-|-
CASSLSSGTGYTF
TGTGCCAGCAGTTTATCATCAGGGACTGGCTACACCTTC
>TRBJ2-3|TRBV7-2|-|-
CASSLEVQSRSQYF
TGTGCCAGCAGCTTAGAGGTTCAGAGTAGGTCGCAGTATTTT
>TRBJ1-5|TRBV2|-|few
CASSVGTDQPQHF
TGTGCCAGCAGTGTGGGGACCGATCAGCCCCAGCATTTT
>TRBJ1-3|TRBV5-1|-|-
CASTEQAGSGNTIYF
TGCGCCAGCACCGAACAGGCCGGCTCTGGAAACACCATATATTTT
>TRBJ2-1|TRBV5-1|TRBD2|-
CASSSRTSDNEQFF
TGCGCCAGCAGCTCCCGGACTAGCGACAATGAGCAGTTCTTC